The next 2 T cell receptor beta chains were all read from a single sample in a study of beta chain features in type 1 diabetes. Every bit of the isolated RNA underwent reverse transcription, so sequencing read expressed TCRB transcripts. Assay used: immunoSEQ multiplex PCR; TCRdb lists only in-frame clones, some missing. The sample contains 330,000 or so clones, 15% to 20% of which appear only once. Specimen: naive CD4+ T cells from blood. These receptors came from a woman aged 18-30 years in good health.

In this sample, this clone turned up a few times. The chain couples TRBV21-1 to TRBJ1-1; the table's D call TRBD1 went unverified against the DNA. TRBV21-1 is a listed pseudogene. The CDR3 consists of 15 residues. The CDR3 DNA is TGTGCCAGCAGCAAAGTGGGCAGGGGTATGGATGAAGCTTTCTTT. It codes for CASSKVGRGMDEAFF.

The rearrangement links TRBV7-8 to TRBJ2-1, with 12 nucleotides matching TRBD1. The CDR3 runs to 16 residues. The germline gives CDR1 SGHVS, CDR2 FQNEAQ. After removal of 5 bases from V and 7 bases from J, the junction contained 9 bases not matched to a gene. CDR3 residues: CASSPSPGQGANEQFF. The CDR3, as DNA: TGTGCCAGCAGCCCGAGCCCGGGACAGGGGGCGAATGAGCAGTTCTTC.